Below, 15 T cell receptor beta chains from the same sample are listed, as sequenced in a study of cytomegalovirus exposure and HLA in healthy donors (dated by TCRdb to 2015 to 2018). The library was generated by the immunoSEQ multiplex PCR assay. The table comes from immuneACCESS by way of TCRdb, which keeps in-frame sequences with V and J called. Part of the clones is missing from these tables; in studies checked, under half for an unresolved V gene and the rest for unknown reasons. Present in this sample are fewer than 90,000 clones, roughly 95% of which were seen just once. Jointly, the top ten make up less than 2% of the sample. The sequenced sample was PBMCs. All receptors come from a man between 18 and 35 years old in good health and CMV-seropositive.

Here the CDR3 reads CAWRTGTPTETIYF. The CDR3 DNA is TGTGCCTGGAGAACAGGGACCCCTACCGAGACCATATATTTT. V and J are TRBV30 and TRBJ1-3, with D tentatively TRBD1 (6 bases). The germline V gene has CDR1 GTSNPN and CDR2 SVGIG (reference sequence). The V gene lost 3 bases and the J gene lost 10 bases, with 19 bases spanning the gap. The CDR3 is 14 residues long.

The V and J genes are TRBV19 and TRBJ2-1; weak D call: TRBD1 (6 bases). V lost 7 bases to trimming and J lost 2 bases, with 18 bases between them. Germline assignment: CDR1 LNHDA and CDR2 SQIVND (reference sequence). The CDR3 totals 16 residues. The CDR3 here is CASTRRGLGTYNEQFF. DNA for the CDR3: TGTGCCAGTACCCGTAGGGGGTTAGGGACCTACAATGAGCAGTTCTTC.

The gene calls are TRBV5-1 and TRBJ2-7; D unresolved. CDR3 size: 14 residues. The germline V and J ends were trimmed by 0 bases and 0 bases, with 7 bases remaining between them. Germline assignment: CDR1 SGHRS and CDR2 YFSETQ. In DNA form, the CDR3 reads TGCGCCAGCAGCTTGGCGGTGAGCTCCTACGAGCAGTACTTC. Its protein product is CASSLAVSSYEQYF.

V and J are TRBV11-2 and TRBJ1-4, with TRBD1 as a possible D gene (5 bases). V was cut by 2 bases and J by 7 bases, with 11 bases left in between. In germline, CDR1 is SGHAT, CDR2 FQNNGV. The CDR3 is made up of 14 amino acids. The CDR3 protein is CASSLIGQGEKLFF. DNA for the CDR3: TGTGCCAGCAGCTTAATAGGGCAGGGTGAAAAACTGTTTTTT. The full variable domain, its missing parts supplied by reference TRBV11-2 and TRBJ1-4, is EAGVAQSPRYKIIEKRQSVAFWCNPISGHATLYWYQQILGQGPKLLIQFQNNGVVDDSQLPKDRFSAERLKGVDSTLKIQPAKLEDSAVYLCASSLIGQGEKLFFGSGTQLSVL.

This sequence joins TRBV1 and TRBJ2-1; TRBD2, as called in the table, went unchecked against the DNA. TRBV1 is annotated as a pseudogene. This CDR3 has 12 amino acids. CDR3 coding DNA: TGCACCAGCAGCCTTTTATACAATGAGCAGTTCTTC. Protein sequence: CTSSLLYNEQFF.

The genes are TRBV14 and TRBJ1-2; TRBD1 agrees at 9 bases. Unmatched junction bases numbered 6, after V lost 4 bases and J lost 6 bases. Germline V CDR1 and CDR2: SGHDN, FVKESK. This CDR3 spans 14 amino acids. The CDR3, as DNA: TGTGCCAGCAGCCGCCGGACAGGGGAGCATGGCTACACCTTC. This sequence encodes CASSRRTGEHGYTF.

The V gene is TRBV6-1, the J gene TRBJ2-5; possible D gene TRBD1, 6 bases. Trimming removed 6 bases from V and 5 bases from J, with 16 bases in between. The CDR3 is 14 residues long. In germline, CDR1 is MNHNS, CDR2 SASEGT. This CDR3 is CASRKTGLGETQYF. CDR3 in DNA: TGTGCCAGCAGAAAAACAGGGTTGGGCGAGACCCAGTACTTC.

V is TRBV19 and J is TRBJ2-3, with D hard to call. The CDR3 totals 13 residues. V was pared by 4 bases and J by 6 bases, with 11 bases between. Per germline, CDR1 LNHDA and CDR2 SQIVND (reference sequence). The CDR3 nucleotides are TGTGCCAGTAGTAGAGCCCGAACGGATACGCAGTATTTT. Translation: CASSRARTDTQYF.

The V gene is TRBV28, the J gene TRBJ2-7, with 9 nucleotides matching TRBD1. Germline CDR1 reads MDHEN; CDR2 reads SYDVKM. Trimming cost V 8 bases and J 5 bases; bases outside gene matches: 22. The CDR3 runs 18 residues. The CDR3 spells CASFPEGGARDRVDEQYF. Here the CDR3 DNA reads TGTGCCAGCTTTCCGGAAGGGGGGGCCCGGGACAGGGTTGACGAGCAGTACTTC.

The V gene is TRBV28, the J gene TRBJ2-7, with D tentatively TRBD1 (5 bases). The CDR3 is made up of 15 amino acids. Germline CDR1 reads MDHEN; CDR2 reads SYDVKM. V was shortened by 2 bases and J by 0 bases, with 11 bases between the two germline ends. CDR3 loop: CASSLPARVSYEQYF. DNA for the CDR3: TGTGCCAGCAGTTTACCCGCCAGGGTCTCCTACGAGCAGTACTTC. Using reference TRBV28 and TRBJ2-7 for the parts outside the CDR3, the full variable domain is DVKVTQSSRYLVKRTGEKVFLECVQDMDHENMFWYRQDPGLGLRLIYFSYDVKMKEKGDIPEGYSVSREKKERFSLILESASTNQTSMYLCASSLPARVSYEQYFGPGTRLTVT.

This CDR3 reads CASSRQGSSYEQYF. DNA for the CDR3: TGTGCCAGTAGTCGGCAGGGATCCTCCTACGAGCAGTACTTC. The chain uses TRBV19 and TRBJ2-7; D may be TRBD1 (5 bases). V lost 5 bases and J 0 bases, leaving 11 bases between the germline ends. CDR3 length: 14 residues. Per the germline V gene, CDR1 is LNHDA and CDR2 is SQIVND (reference sequence).

This clone appeared a single time. The genes are TRBV30 and TRBJ1-1, with 8 positions matching TRBD1. Germline V gene sequence: CDR1 GTSNPN, CDR2 SVGIG (reference sequence). Trimming at V came to 4 bases and at J to 4 bases, leaving 14 bases not matched to a gene. This CDR3 comprises 16 residues. The CDR3 sequence: CAWTGGLLSLTTEAFF. The DNA of the CDR3 is TGTGCCTGGACAGGGGGCTTGCTTTCTTTGACCACTGAAGCTTTCTTT.

CDR3 sequence: CASSLGAELEQFF. In nucleotides, the CDR3 is TGTGCCAGCAGCTTAGGGGCTGAACTTGAGCAGTTCTTC. The rearrangement joins TRBV11-2 to TRBJ2-1; D remains ambiguous. The CDR3 spans 13 residues. The V and J ends lost 1 base and 9 bases respectively, with 10 bases between them. Germline V gene sequence: CDR1 SGHAT, CDR2 FQNNGV.

J is TRBJ1-1 and V is TRBV6-4; D is unresolved. CDR3 length: 13 amino acids. From germline, CDR1 is MRHNA and CDR2 SNTAGT. V was clipped by 4 bases and J by 4 bases, with 10 bases between them. The CDR3, as DNA: TGTGCCAGCAGTGCTTCCGGGAGCACTGAAGCTTTCTTT. Amino acid sequence: CASSASGSTEAFF.

The V call is TRBV30, the J call TRBJ2-1, with D perhaps TRBD2 (5 bases). The V end was cut by 3 bases, the J end by 4 bases, with 10 bases between. Germline V lookup: CDR1 GTSNPN, CDR2 SVGIG (reference sequence). CDR3 length: 13 amino acids. In DNA, the CDR3 is TGTGCCTGGAGGAGGGCTACTTACAATGAGCAGTTCTTC. It codes for CAWRRATYNEQFF.